This entry lists 12 T cell receptor beta chains sequenced from one sample in a study of cytomegalovirus exposure and HLA in healthy donors. PCR primers comprised 60 Vbeta and 13 Jbeta primers. Generated by immunoSEQ multiplex PCR, the TCRdb table keeps only in-frame clones and is missing some. The repertoire holds roughly 140,000 clones, with approximately 79% as singletons. Sequencing input: PBMCs. The receptor set was obtained from a woman aged 45-65 years in good health and CMV-seropositive.

The chain is built from TRBV18 and TRBJ2-7; TRBD1 matches at 9 bases. The CDR3 runs 13 residues. The trim removed 3 bases at V and 6 bases at J, leaving 3 bases unmatched. Germline loops: CDR1 KGHSH, CDR2 LQKENI. The CDR3 coding sequence is TGTGCCAGCTCACCGGGACAGGGTGGCGAGCAGTACTTC. Amino acid sequence: CASSPGQGGEQYF.

This chain links TRBV7-9 with TRBJ2-2; unclear D gene. Germline assignment: CDR1 SEHNR and CDR2 FQNEAQ (reference sequence). Trimming cost V 3 bases and J 2 bases, with 10 bases left between them. This CDR3 has 15 residues. CDR3 amino acids: CASSFILDNTGELFF. The CDR3, as DNA: TGTGCCAGCAGCTTCATACTCGATAACACCGGGGAGCTGTTTTTT.

This chain connects TRBV2 to TRBJ2-7; 8 bases align to TRBD2. The germline V gene has CDR1 SNHLY and CDR2 FYNNEI. V lost 6 bases and J lost 4; bases outside the gene matches: 11. This CDR3 contains 15 residues. The CDR3 loop reads CASRGQSGGRYEQYF. The CDR3 region has the DNA TGTGCCAGCAGGGGTCAAAGCGGGGGAAGATACGAGCAGTACTTC.

This chain joins TRBV7-2 and TRBJ1-3; tentatively, D is TRBD1 (6 bases). From germline, CDR1 is SGHTA and CDR2 FQGNSA. With 1 base removed from V and 2 bases from J, the gap between germline ends came to 12 bases. This CDR3 has 16 amino acids. The CDR3 coding sequence is TGTGCCAGCAGCTTAGATACCGGGACACCTGGAAACACCATATATTTT. It encodes CASSLDTGTPGNTIYF.

V and J are TRBV10-1 and TRBJ1-5; no clear D. CDR3 length: 17 residues. V lost 3 bases and J lost 0, with 15 bases in between. Germline-derived CDR1 and CDR2 are WNHNN and SYGVQD (reference sequence). CDR3 loop: CASSELEFLNSNQPQHF. The DNA for the CDR3 is TGCGCCAGCAGTGAACTGGAGTTCCTTAATAGCAATCAGCCCCAGCATTTT.

The chain recombines TRBV21-1 with TRBJ2-2; no DNA check was done on the table's D call, TRBD2. TRBV21-1 represents a pseudogene. The CDR3 consists of 13 residues. The CDR3 DNA follows: TGTGCCAGCAGCAGTTTAGCTCTTGGGGAGCTGTTTTTT. Protein: CASSSLALGELFF.

CDR3 nucleotide sequence: TGTGCCGCCCGAGGGGAGGGGAATCAGCCCCAGCATTTT. Translated, it gives CAARGEGNQPQHF. This sequence joins TRBV10-3 and TRBJ1-5; the D gene is possibly TRBD1 (5 bases). CDR1 is ENHRY and CDR2 is SYGVKD in the germline V gene. V gave up 11 bases and J gave up 4 bases, with 15 bases separating them. The length of the CDR3 is 13 residues.

The gene calls are TRBV7-9 and TRBJ2-7, with D hard to call. Germline V CDR1 and CDR2: SEHNR, FQNEAQ (reference sequence). This CDR3 is 12 amino acids long. V gave up 1 base and J gave up 4 bases, with 5 bases separating them. The CDR3 DNA sequence: TGTGCCAGCAGCTTAGTCCCGTACGAGCAGTACTTC. Its translation: CASSLVPYEQYF.

The V call is TRBV6-5, the J call TRBJ2-5; maybe TRBD1 (5 bases). Near its end, the DNA agrees better with TRBJ2-7, so the J call may be wrong. Germline V gene data show CDR1 as MNHEY and CDR2 as SVGAGI. CDR3 length: 13 amino acids. CDR3 loop: CASRPLGAYEQYF. The CDR3 nucleotides read TGTGCCAGCAGACCACTTGGGGCTTACGAGCAGTACTTC.

Worth noting for this clone: One end of the junction is discordant with germline, which a read error may explain. The chain couples TRBV7-9 to TRBJ2-7; 11 bases align to TRBD1. The CDR3 has 16 amino acids. Per the germline V gene, CDR1 is SEHNR and CDR2 is FQNEAQ (reference sequence). Written as DNA, the CDR3 is TGTTCCAGCAGCTTCTCAACAGGACAGGGGGCTGGTGAGCAGTACTTC. This sequence encodes CSSSFSTGQGAGEQYF.

The chain uses TRBV29-1 and TRBJ2-3; tentative D call: TRBD1 (6 bases). With 4 bases removed from V and 2 bases from J, the gap between germline ends came to 10 bases. The CDR3 is 13 residues long. From germline, CDR1 is SQVTM and CDR2 ANQGSEA. The DNA of the CDR3 is TGCAGCGTTGGGGGGCCTCCCACAGATACGCAGTATTTT. This encodes CSVGGPPTDTQYF.

V gene TRBV9 combines with J gene TRBJ2-1, with 8 bases lining up with TRBD1. The germline gives CDR1 SGDLS, CDR2 YYNGEE. V lost 0 bases, J lost 5 bases, and 7 bases stayed unmatched. The CDR3 has 16 amino acids. CDR3 nucleotides: TGTGCCAGCAGCGTAGCCTTCGGACAGGGTAACAATGAGCAGTTCTTC. Its translation: CASSVAFGQGNNEQFF.